One and the same sample provided the 19 T cell receptor beta chains below, sequenced in a study of T cell responses to AZD1222 COVID-19 vaccine. Sequencing used immunoSEQ multiplex PCR; TCRdb keeps in-frame clones, though not all of them. The repertoire holds over 95,000 clones, with just over 90% as singletons. The source was peripheral blood, collected 28 days after the second AZD1222 dose. These receptors all come from an adult who received the AZD1222 COVID-19 vaccine.

This clone occurred once. The chain joins TRBV7-8 to TRBJ1-5, with 7 bases aligning to TRBD1. The germline V gene encodes CDR1 SGHVS and CDR2 FQNEAQ. After removal of 0 bases from V and 2 bases from J, the junction contained 16 bases not matched to a gene. This CDR3 contains 20 residues. CDR3 coding DNA: TGTGCCAGCAGCTTAGCAAGCGGGTCGACAGGGTTGATACGCAATCAGCCCCAGCATTTT. It specifies CASSLASGSTGLIRNQPQHF.

This rearrangement joins TRBV24-1 to TRBJ2-3; 8 nucleotides align to TRBD2. Germline assignment: CDR1 KGHDR and CDR2 SFDVKD. J lost 4 bases, V lost 3 bases, and 8 bases had no gene match. The CDR3 is 16 amino acids. The CDR3 nucleotides read TGTGCCACCAGTGATGTAAGGGGAGCGGGAGCAGATACGCAGTATTTT. As protein: CATSDVRGAGADTQYF.

The V call is TRBV9, the J call TRBJ1-2; the match to TRBD1 covers 9 bases. Germline CDR1 is SGDLS and CDR2 is YYNGEE. J gave up 6 bases and V 4 bases, and 7 bases lay outside the gene matches. This CDR3 is built from 14 residues. CDR3 DNA sequence: TGTGCCAGCAGCCCTGGACAGGGGAGAAATGGCTACACCTTC. This gives the protein CASSPGQGRNGYTF.

The rearrangement uses TRBV6-6 and TRBJ1-5; weak D call: TRBD1 (6 bases). Germline V gene lookup returns CDR1 MNHNY and CDR2 SVGAGI (reference sequence). This CDR3 is 15 amino acids long. Trimming took 4 bases from V and 7 from J, leaving 17 bases between them. CDR3 DNA sequence: TGTGCCAGCAGTTCTTTGACAACAACAGGGCAGCCCCAGCATTTT. Translated: CASSSLTTTGQPQHF.

This clone has just one count. The V call is TRBV29-1, the J call TRBJ1-1; 7 bases line up with TRBD1. V was pared by 7 bases and J by 3 bases, with 8 bases of the junction left unmatched. CDR3 length: 13 residues. CDR1 SQVTM and CDR2 ANQGSEA come from the germline V gene. CDR3: CSGQGGRDTEAFF. The CDR3, as DNA: TGCAGCGGCCAGGGGGGGAGGGACACTGAAGCTTTCTTT.

V is TRBV10-2 and J is TRBJ2-3, with D possibly being TRBD2 (6 bases). This CDR3 is 14 amino acids long. CDR1 WSHSY and CDR2 SAAADI come from the germline V gene. V was pared by 4 bases and J by 2 bases, with 10 bases between. The CDR3 coding sequence is TGCGCCAGCAGTGGTTGGCGGGACACAGATACGCAGTATTTT. Translating gives CASSGWRDTDTQYF.

The genes are TRBV6-4 and TRBJ2-1; D is uncertain. The V gene lost 3 bases and the J gene lost 0 bases, with 9 bases spanning the gap. This CDR3 comprises 15 residues. Germline-derived CDR1 and CDR2 are MRHNA and SNTAGT. As DNA, the CDR3 is TGTGCCAGCAGTGAAACACCTAGCTCCTACAATGAGCAGTTCTTC. Translating it yields CASSETPSSYNEQFF.

This chain links TRBV7-2 with TRBJ2-7; unclear D gene. V gave up 3 bases and J gave up 7 bases, with 7 bases separating them. The length of the CDR3 is 11 residues. Germline loops: CDR1 SGHTA, CDR2 FQGNSA. The CDR3 bases are TGTGCCAGCAGCTTTAGCAGGGAGCAGTACTTC. Amino acids: CASSFSREQYF. The whole variable domain, filled in from reference TRBV7-2 and TRBJ2-7, reads GAGVSQSPSNKVTEKGKDVELRCDPISGHTALYWYRQSLGQGLEFLIYFQGNSAPDKSGLPSDRFSAERTGGSVSTLTIQRTQQEDSAVYLCASSFSREQYFGPGTRLTVT.

The genes are TRBV5-1 and TRBJ2-3; D is unclear. Deletions cut 1 base from V and 0 bases from J, with 6 bases between. The CDR3 has 14 residues. Germline V gene lookup returns CDR1 SGHRS and CDR2 YFSETQ. The chain's CDR3 is CASSLRASTDTQYF. The DNA of the CDR3 is TGCGCCAGCAGCTTGCGGGCTAGCACAGATACGCAGTATTTT.

This chain connects TRBV4-2 to TRBJ1-4; tentative D call: TRBD1 (6 bases). Trimming pared 0 bases from V and 2 bases from J, leaving 16 bases between. In germline, CDR1 is LGHNA, CDR2 YNFKEQ. The CDR3 runs 18 residues. For the CDR3, the DNA is TGTGCCAGCAGCCAAGATAGGGGGAGGGGGAGTACTAATGAAAAACTGTTTTTT. Translating it yields CASSQDRGRGSTNEKLFF.

This chain links TRBV27 with TRBJ1-6; D not certain. This CDR3 is built from 14 residues. V was trimmed by 3 bases and J by 5 bases, leaving 8 bases between them. Germline-derived CDR1 and CDR2 are MNHEY and SMNVEV (reference sequence). The CDR3 DNA is TGTGCCAGCAGTTTTCCCGACAATAATTCACCCCTCCACTTT. It codes for CASSFPDNNSPLHF.

This sequence joins TRBV5-1 and TRBJ2-3, with D unclear. Germline CDR1 is SGHRS and CDR2 is YFSETQ. V was cut by 1 base and J by 2 bases, with 11 bases left in between. There are 15 residues in the CDR3. In DNA, the CDR3 is TGCGCCAGCAGCTTGAAGTTGCCTTACACAGATACGCAGTATTTT. As protein: CASSLKLPYTDTQYF.

The CDR3 region is CAWSPPWEREGLYNEQFF. Here the CDR3 DNA reads TGTGCCTGGAGTCCCCCATGGGAGCGGGAGGGCCTCTACAATGAGCAGTTCTTC. The chain combines TRBV30 with TRBJ2-1; 10 nucleotides agree with TRBD2. Germline V gene data show CDR1 as GTSNPN and CDR2 as SVGIG (reference sequence). The CDR3 is 18 amino acids. Trimming at V came to 2 bases and at J to 3 bases, leaving 13 bases not matched to a gene.

The gene calls are TRBV15 and TRBJ1-5; 7 bases map to TRBD1. This CDR3 has 15 residues. With V trimmed by 3 bases and J by 5 bases, 7 bases remained unmatched. In germline, CDR1 is LNHNV, CDR2 YYDKDF (reference sequence). The CDR3 reads CATSSTGAVDQPQHF. CDR3 DNA: TGTGCCACCAGCAGTACAGGGGCGGTTGATCAGCCCCAGCATTTT.

The sample holds a few counts of this clone. The rearrangement uses TRBV6-5 and TRBJ1-6, with no clear D. The V end was cut by 6 bases, the J end by 11 bases, with 14 bases between. Germline assignment: CDR1 MNHEY and CDR2 SVGAGI. The CDR3 spans 13 residues. The chain's CDR3 is CASSLGVGTPLHF. In DNA form, the CDR3 reads TGTGCCAGCAGCCTGGGTGTTGGGACACCCCTCCACTTT.

The V call is TRBV5-6, the J call TRBJ2-7, with unresolved D. The germline gives CDR1 SGHDT, CDR2 YYEEEE. V lost 2 bases and J lost 5, with 11 bases in between. CDR3 length: 13 residues. The CDR3 DNA reads TGTGCCAGCAGCTTAACGTTTCAAGACGAGCAGTACTTC. It translates to CASSLTFQDEQYF.

The rearrangement uses TRBV6-5 and TRBJ2-2; 7 bases are a match to TRBD2. The CDR3 extends over 14 amino acids. V lost 6 bases and J lost 9; bases outside the gene matches: 10. Per germline, CDR1 MNHEY and CDR2 SVGAGI. Here the CDR3 DNA reads TGTGCCAGCAGGGGGAGGGCCCCCGGCCGGGAGCTGTTTTTT. Protein: CASRGRAPGRELFF.

This sequence joins TRBV9 and TRBJ2-2; D uncertain. The CDR3 is made up of 14 amino acids. The germline V gene encodes CDR1 SGDLS and CDR2 YYNGEE. The V and J ends lost 0 bases and 4 bases respectively, with 7 bases between them. The CDR3: CASSVVGGTGELFF. In DNA form, the CDR3 reads TGTGCCAGCAGCGTAGTAGGCGGCACCGGGGAGCTGTTTTTT.

The rearrangement uses TRBV27 and TRBJ2-7, with 7 bases matching TRBD2. Germline V gene lookup returns CDR1 MNHEY and CDR2 SMNVEV (reference sequence). The trim removed 6 bases at V and 3 bases at J, leaving 8 bases unmatched. CDR3 length: 14 residues. The CDR3 coding sequence is TGTGCCAGCAGACGGCTTGGGGGGGGCTACGAGCAGTACTTC. It encodes CASRRLGGGYEQYF.